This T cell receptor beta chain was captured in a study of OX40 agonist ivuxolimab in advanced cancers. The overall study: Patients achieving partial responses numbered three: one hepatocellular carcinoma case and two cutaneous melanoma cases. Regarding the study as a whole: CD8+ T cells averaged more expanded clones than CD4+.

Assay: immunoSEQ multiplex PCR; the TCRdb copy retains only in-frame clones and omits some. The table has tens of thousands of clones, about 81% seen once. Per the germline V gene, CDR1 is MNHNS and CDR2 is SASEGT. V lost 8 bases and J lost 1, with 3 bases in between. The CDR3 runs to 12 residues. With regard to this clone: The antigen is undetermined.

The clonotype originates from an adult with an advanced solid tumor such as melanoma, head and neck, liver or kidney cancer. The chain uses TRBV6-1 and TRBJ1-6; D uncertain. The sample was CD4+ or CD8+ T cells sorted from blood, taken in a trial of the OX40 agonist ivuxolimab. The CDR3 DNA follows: TGTGCCAGCGGGTCCTATAATTCACCCCTCCACTTT. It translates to CASGSYNSPLHF.